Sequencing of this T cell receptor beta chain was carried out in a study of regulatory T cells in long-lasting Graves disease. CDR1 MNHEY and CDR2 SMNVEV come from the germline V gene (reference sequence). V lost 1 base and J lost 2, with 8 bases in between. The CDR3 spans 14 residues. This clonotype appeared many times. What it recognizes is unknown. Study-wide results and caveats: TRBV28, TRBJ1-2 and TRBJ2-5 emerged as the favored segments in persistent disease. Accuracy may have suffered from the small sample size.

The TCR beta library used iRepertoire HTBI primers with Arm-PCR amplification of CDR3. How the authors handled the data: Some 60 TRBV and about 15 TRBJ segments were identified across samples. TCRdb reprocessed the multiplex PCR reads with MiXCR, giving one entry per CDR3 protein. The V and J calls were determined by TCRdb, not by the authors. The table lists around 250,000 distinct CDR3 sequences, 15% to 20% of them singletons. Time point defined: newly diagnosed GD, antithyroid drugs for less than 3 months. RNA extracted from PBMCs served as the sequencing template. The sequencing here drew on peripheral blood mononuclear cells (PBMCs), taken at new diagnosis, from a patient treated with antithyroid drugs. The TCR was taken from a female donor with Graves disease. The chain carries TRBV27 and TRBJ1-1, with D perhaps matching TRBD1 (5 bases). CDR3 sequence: CASSLWGGNTEAFF. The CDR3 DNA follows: TGTGCCAGCAGTTTATGGGGGGGAAACACTGAAGCTTTCTTT.